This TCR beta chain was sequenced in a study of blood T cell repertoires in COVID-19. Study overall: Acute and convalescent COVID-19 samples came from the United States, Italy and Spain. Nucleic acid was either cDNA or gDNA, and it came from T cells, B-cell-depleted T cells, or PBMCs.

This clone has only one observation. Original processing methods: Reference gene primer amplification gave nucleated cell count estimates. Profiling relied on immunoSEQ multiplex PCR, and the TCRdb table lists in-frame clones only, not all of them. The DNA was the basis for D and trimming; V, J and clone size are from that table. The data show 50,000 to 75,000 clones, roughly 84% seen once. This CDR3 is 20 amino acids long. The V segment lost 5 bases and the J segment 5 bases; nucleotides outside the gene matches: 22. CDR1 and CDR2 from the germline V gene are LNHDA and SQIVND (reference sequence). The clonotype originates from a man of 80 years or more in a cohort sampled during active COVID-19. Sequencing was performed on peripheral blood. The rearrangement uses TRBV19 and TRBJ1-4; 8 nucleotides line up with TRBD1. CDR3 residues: CASSRDRPEPIPSKNEKLFF. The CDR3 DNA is TGTGCCAGTAGTCGGGACAGGCCAGAACCCATACCGAGTAAGAATGAAAAACTGTTTTTT.